The 22 T cell receptor beta chains below all came from one sample that was sequenced in a study of cytomegalovirus exposure and HLA in healthy donors. Both 60 Vbeta primers and 13 Jbeta primers went into the PCR. The table came from immunoSEQ multiplex PCR; TCRdb's copy has only in-frame clones and leaves some out. The data contain over 250,000 clones, more than 80% of them singletons. Sequencing was performed on PBMCs. Receptor source: a man in his forties or fifties in good health and CMV-seropositive.

V usage is TRBV5-8 and J usage is TRBJ2-3; 11 positions agree with TRBD1. After removal of 6 bases from V and 6 bases from J, the junction contained 12 bases not matched to a gene. There are 16 residues in the CDR3. CDR1 is SGHTS and CDR2 is YDEGEE in the germline V gene. CDR3 sequence reads: CASILDRGRISDTQYF. The CDR3 coding sequence is TGTGCCAGCATACTGGACAGGGGGCGAATCAGCGATACGCAGTATTTT.

This clone was recorded only once. The chain couples TRBV7-8 to TRBJ2-1, with D tentatively TRBD1 (6 bases). In germline, CDR1 is SGHVS, CDR2 FQNEAQ. The V end was cut by 1 base, the J end by 3 bases, with 10 bases between. The CDR3 totals 15 residues. CDR3 region: CASSLEAGVYNEQFF. Written as DNA, the CDR3 is TGTGCCAGCAGCTTAGAGGCAGGGGTCTACAATGAGCAGTTCTTC.

The chain uses TRBV10-3 and TRBJ2-7; D gene ambiguous. The ends were cut back, 0 bases at V and 4 bases at J, with 10 bases in the middle. The CDR3 is made up of 14 amino acids. Germline CDR1 and CDR2: ENHRY and SYGVKD. This chain's CDR3 is CAISESGRWYEQYF. Written as DNA, the CDR3 is TGTGCCATCAGTGAGTCGGGCCGCTGGTACGAGCAGTACTTC.

The V and J genes are TRBV5-1 and TRBJ2-5, with 9 nucleotides matching TRBD2. The length of the CDR3 is 16 residues. The junction had 5 bases not matched to a gene; V was cut back by 0 bases and J by 2 bases. Germline V gene data show CDR1 as SGHRS and CDR2 as YFSETQ. Written as DNA, the CDR3 is TGCGCCAGCAGCTTGGGTTCGCTAGCGGGGCAAGAGACCCAGTACTTC. Residues: CASSLGSLAGQETQYF.

The V call is TRBV18, the J call TRBJ2-5, with D unclear. Germline CDR1 is KGHSH and CDR2 is LQKENI. This CDR3 is built from 13 residues. V was clipped by 9 bases and J by 5 bases, with 16 bases between them. The CDR3 is CASSARVGETQYF. The CDR3 nucleotides read TGTGCCAGTTCCGCTCGAGTCGGGGAGACCCAGTACTTC.

This clone has a handful of counts. The V gene is TRBV28, the J gene TRBJ2-2; 8 bases line up with TRBD2. Germline-derived CDR1 and CDR2 are MDHEN and SYDVKM. There are 18 residues in the CDR3. Trimming cost V 7 bases and J 5 bases; bases outside gene matches: 18. DNA for the CDR3: TGTGCCAGCAACGAGTTCCCGGGACTAGGGAGTCATACCGGGGAGCTGTTTTTT. Translating gives CASNEFPGLGSHTGELFF.

This clone showed up just a few times. The CDR3 here is CASSPRDIGNTEAFF. The CDR3 bases are TGCGCCAGCAGCCCTCGGGACATTGGGAACACTGAAGCTTTCTTT. The rearrangement joins TRBV5-1 to TRBJ1-1, with D tentatively TRBD1 (6 bases). The CDR3 has 15 amino acids. The V end lost 4 bases, the J end lost 1 base, and 14 bases lay between the germline ends. Looked up from germline, CDR1 is SGHRS and CDR2 is YFSETQ. The full variable domain, in which reference TRBV5-1 and TRBJ1-1 provide the parts outside the CDR3, is KAGVTQTPRYLIKTRGQQVTLSCSPISGHRSVSWYQQTPGQGLQFLFEYFSETQRNKGNFPGRFSGRQFSNSRSEMNVSTLELGDSALYLCASSPRDIGNTEAFFGQGTRLTVV.

The gene calls are TRBV27 and TRBJ2-5; tentative D call: TRBD1 (6 bases). The DNA end is more similar to TRBJ2-7, so the J call may be wrong. The germline V gene has CDR1 MNHEY and CDR2 SMNVEV (reference sequence). The CDR3 has 15 amino acids. Written as DNA, the CDR3 is TGTGCCAGCTGGACAGTACTGAAAGACCCCTACGAGCAGTACTTC. It codes for CASWTVLKDPYEQYF.

V is TRBV18 and J is TRBJ2-5; D may be TRBD2 (5 bases). The CDR3 is 15 residues long. The V gene's germline CDR1 is KGHSH and CDR2 LQKENI. The V gene lost 0 bases and the J gene lost 5 bases, with 13 bases spanning the gap. The CDR3 DNA follows: TGTGCCAGCTCACCACCGAGTAGACTAATGGAGACCCAGTACTTC. It yields the protein CASSPPSRLMETQYF.

The chain has TRBV29-1 and TRBJ1-2; TRBD1 matches at 7 bases. Germline V lookup: CDR1 SQVTM, CDR2 ANQGSEA. Losses at the gene ends were 6 bases for V and 2 bases for J; bases not matched to a gene: 15. The CDR3 consists of 16 residues. CDR3 loop: CSVRLDRDRGNYGYTF. In DNA form, the CDR3 reads TGCAGCGTCCGACTTGACAGGGATCGAGGAAACTATGGCTACACCTTC.

This clone was found a few times. The chain joins TRBV27 to TRBJ2-6; 9 nucleotides align to TRBD1. The V segment lost 3 bases and the J segment 4 bases; nucleotides outside the gene matches: 16. Germline V CDR1 and CDR2: MNHEY, SMNVEV (reference sequence). The length of the CDR3 is 20 residues. The CDR3 loop reads CASSLRGPRDRALGANVLTF. The CDR3, as DNA: TGTGCCAGCAGTTTGCGGGGTCCACGGGACAGGGCGCTCGGGGCCAACGTCCTGACTTTC.

This chain connects TRBV9 to TRBJ2-1; 13 bases match TRBD2. This CDR3 spans 18 amino acids. Germline lookup yields CDR1 SGDLS and CDR2 YYNGEE. J gave up 6 bases and V 0 bases, and 9 bases lay outside the gene matches. The CDR3 sequence: CASSVVAGTSGTGNEQFF. DNA for the CDR3: TGTGCCAGCAGCGTAGTCGCCGGGACTAGCGGGACTGGCAATGAGCAGTTCTTC. Full variable domain (outside the CDR3, taken from reference TRBV9 and TRBJ2-1): DSGVTQTPKHLITATGQRVTLRCSPRSGDLSVYWYQQSLDQGLQFLIQYYNGEERAKGNILERFSAQQFPDLHSELNLSSLELGDSALYFCASSVVAGTSGTGNEQFFGPGTRLTVL.

This chain links TRBV16 with TRBJ2-5; no firm D call. Deletions cut 2 bases from V and 0 bases from J, with 7 bases between. The CDR3 has 14 amino acids. CDR1 and CDR2 (germline): KGHSY, FQNENV. In DNA form, the CDR3 reads TGTGCCAGCAGCCAAGTGAGGAACCAAGAGACCCAGTACTTC. Protein: CASSQVRNQETQYF.

CDR3 region: CASSATGDYGYTF. DNA of the CDR3: TGTGCCAGCAGTGCCACAGGGGACTATGGCTACACCTTC. The chain employs TRBV6-5 and TRBJ1-2, with 7 nucleotides matching TRBD1. With V trimmed by 5 bases and J by 3 bases, 3 bases remained unmatched. CDR1 and CDR2 from the germline V gene are MNHEY and SVGAGI. This CDR3 is built from 13 residues.

The V gene is TRBV6-1, the J gene TRBJ2-7; maybe TRBD2 (5 bases). Germline V gives CDR1 MNHNS, CDR2 SASEGT. This CDR3 region has 19 residues. The V and J ends lost 0 bases and 2 bases respectively, with 23 bases between them. Here the CDR3 DNA reads TGTGCCAGCAGTGAAGCGGCAAAGGATGTGTGGACTCCCCCCTACGAGCAGTACTTC. This gives the protein CASSEAAKDVWTPPYEQYF.

The V gene is TRBV6-1, the J gene TRBJ1-3, with D perhaps TRBD1 (5 bases). The CDR3 is 15 residues long. Germline-derived CDR1 and CDR2 are MNHNS and SASEGT. Between the trimmed V and J ends, which lost 2 bases and 3 bases, there was a span of 11 bases. CDR3 nucleotides: TGTGCCAGCAGTGAAATGGCAGGGAATGGAAACACCATATATTTT. Residues: CASSEMAGNGNTIYF.

The chain joins TRBV27 to TRBJ1-1; 9 nucleotides align to TRBD1. J lost 5 bases, V lost 6 bases, and 4 bases had no gene match. The CDR3 runs to 13 residues. CDR1 is MNHEY and CDR2 is SMNVEV in the germline V gene (reference sequence). CDR3 sequence: CASSSGTGTEAFF. The CDR3 DNA reads as TGTGCCAGCAGCTCCGGGACAGGGACTGAAGCTTTCTTT.

This clone was recorded a few times. This chain uses TRBV19 with TRBJ1-2, with D perhaps matching TRBD1 (5 bases). Trimming pared 6 bases from V and 4 bases from J, leaving 15 bases between. CDR1 is LNHDA, CDR2 SQIVND, per germline (reference sequence). The CDR3 has 14 residues. The CDR3 sequence: CASRSGREGYGYTF. CDR3 in DNA: TGTGCCAGTAGATCCGGCAGGGAAGGCTATGGCTACACCTTC.

The rearrangement links TRBV11-2 to TRBJ2-3; 7 bases map to TRBD1. The germline V gene encodes CDR1 SGHAT and CDR2 FQNNGV. Trimming took 7 bases from V and 2 from J; bases not matched to a gene: 6. The CDR3 totals 14 residues. The CDR3 sequence: CASNLQGFTDTQYF. CDR3 DNA: TGTGCCAGCAACCTACAGGGGTTCACAGATACGCAGTATTTT.

This clone was seen only once. The chain recombines TRBV7-3 with TRBJ1-1; D is unresolved. The CDR3 loop spans 13 amino acids. V dropped 6 bases and J dropped 3 bases, with 11 bases sitting between them. CDR1 SGHTA and CDR2 FQGTGA come from the germline V gene. This CDR3 is CASRSTAHTEAFF. CDR3 nucleotides: TGTGCCAGCAGGTCAACAGCCCACACTGAAGCTTTCTTT.

This chain uses TRBV5-1 with TRBJ1-3; D gene unclear. Trimming pared 0 bases from V and 0 bases from J, leaving 7 bases between. Germline CDR1 and CDR2: SGHRS and YFSETQ. The CDR3 contains 15 residues. The DNA of the CDR3 is TGCGCCAGCAGCTTGGGTATCCTCTCTGGAAACACCATATATTTT. Protein: CASSLGILSGNTIYF.

The rearrangement uses TRBV5-5 and TRBJ1-3; a possible D gene is TRBD1 (6 bases). The CDR3 has 15 residues. V was trimmed by 4 bases and J by 4 bases, leaving 15 bases between them. Per the germline V gene, CDR1 is SGHKS and CDR2 is YYEKEE (reference sequence). The CDR3, as DNA: TGTGCCAGCAGCGTATCTAGGGGGTCCGGAAACACCATATATTTT. Protein sequence: CASSVSRGSGNTIYF.